One sample yielded the 26 T cell receptor beta chains listed below, sequenced in a study of OX40 agonist ivuxolimab in advanced cancers. Only in-frame clones appear in the TCRdb table, and some are missing; sequencing was by immunoSEQ multiplex PCR. Here the sample spans around 82,000 clones, about 86% being singletons. Sequencing was performed on CD4+ or CD8+ T cells sorted from blood, taken in a trial of the OX40 agonist ivuxolimab. These receptors all stem from an adult with an advanced solid tumor such as melanoma, head and neck, liver or kidney cancer.

J is TRBJ2-2 and V is TRBV5-1, with 8 nucleotides matching TRBD1. CDR3 length equals 15 residues. With 3 bases clipped from V and 5 bases from J, the junction kept 6 bases outside the gene matches. CDR1 and CDR2 from the germline V gene are SGHRS and YFSETQ. The CDR3 protein is CASSSGQGRTGELFF. CDR3 bases: TGCGCCAGCAGCTCCGGACAGGGCCGGACCGGGGAGCTGTTTTTT. The full variable domain, its missing parts supplied by reference TRBV5-1 and TRBJ2-2, is KAGVTQTPRYLIKTRGQQVTLSCSPISGHRSVSWYQQTPGQGLQFLFEYFSETQRNKGNFPGRFSGRQFSNSRSEMNVSTLELGDSALYLCASSSGQGRTGELFFGEGSRLTVL.

In its sample, this clone was seen a few times. This chain connects TRBV6-5 to TRBJ2-1; D could derive from TRBD1 or TRBD2 (5 bases each). V dropped 7 bases and J dropped 4 bases, with 11 bases sitting between them. The CDR3 spans 13 residues. CDR1 is MNHEY and CDR2 is SVGAGI in the germline V gene. CDR3 coding DNA: TGTGCCAGCATCCGGGACGGATACAATGAGCAGTTCTTC. Translated, it gives CASIRDGYNEQFF.

V and J are TRBV29-1 and TRBJ2-5; D might be TRBD1 (7 bases). Germline V gene sequence: CDR1 SQVTM, CDR2 ANQGSEA. Trimming shortened V by 8 bases and J by 5 bases, and 12 bases separated the two germline ends. This CDR3 comprises 11 residues. Here the CDR3 DNA reads TGCAGCAAGGGGGCGGGGGAGACCCAGTACTTC. It encodes CSKGAGETQYF.

The genes are TRBV18 and TRBJ2-7; TRBD2 agrees at 10 bases. Trimming at V came to 1 base and at J to 5 bases, leaving 5 bases not matched to a gene. There are 15 residues in the CDR3. Germline values: CDR1 KGHSH, CDR2 LQKENI. The CDR3 reads CASSPQQAGGDEQYF. CDR3 DNA sequence: TGTGCCAGCTCACCACAGCAAGCGGGAGGGGACGAGCAGTACTTC.

This chain uses TRBV19 with TRBJ1-3, with a weak D call TRBD1 (6 bases). From germline, CDR1 is LNHDA and CDR2 SQIVND (reference sequence). The CDR3 has 15 amino acids. Trimming took 6 bases from V and 0 from J, leaving 12 bases between them. CDR3 DNA: TGTGCCAGTAGGTTTACAGGGAGCTCTGGAAACACCATATATTTT. It yields the protein CASRFTGSSGNTIYF.

This chain uses TRBV4-2 with TRBJ2-5, with 11 positions matching TRBD2. With 4 bases clipped from V and 2 bases from J, the junction kept 6 bases outside the gene matches. This CDR3 contains 16 residues. Germline V lookup: CDR1 LGHNA, CDR2 YNFKEQ. As DNA, the CDR3 is TGTGCCAGCAGCCCTGGGACTAGCGGATCTCAAGAGACCCAGTACTTC. It translates to CASSPGTSGSQETQYF.

The rearrangement links TRBV27 to TRBJ2-7, with D unresolved. Germline assignment: CDR1 MNHEY and CDR2 SMNVEV (reference sequence). Trimming pared 3 bases from V and 1 base from J, leaving 10 bases between. The CDR3 has 14 residues. CDR3 amino acids: CASSFGLLSYEQYF. The CDR3 coding sequence is TGTGCCAGCAGTTTTGGCCTTCTGTCCTACGAGCAGTACTTC.

The chain uses TRBV6-6 and TRBJ2-5; TRBD1 is a possible D gene (6 bases). Germline CDR1 MNHNY, CDR2 SVGAGI (reference sequence). V was pared by 5 bases and J by 5 bases, with 12 bases between. This CDR3 is 13 amino acids long. The CDR3 nucleotides read TGTGCCAGCAGTCCTCCGCAGGGGGAGACCCAGTACTTC. Its translation is CASSPPQGETQYF.

V is TRBV5-8 and J is TRBJ2-3, with 8 positions matching TRBD2. Unmatched junction bases numbered 10, after V lost 4 bases and J lost 6 bases. Germline lookup yields CDR1 SGHTS and CDR2 YDEGEE. This CDR3 spans 15 amino acids. CDR3 loop: CASSRVGRERDTQYF. The CDR3 DNA reads TGTGCCAGCAGCCGCGTCGGGAGGGAGAGGGATACGCAGTATTTT. The whole variable domain, filled in from reference TRBV5-8 and TRBJ2-3, reads EAGVTQSPTHLIKTRGQQATLRCSPISGHTSVYWYQQALGLGLQFLLWYDEGEERNRGNFPPRFSGRQFPNYSSELNVNALELEDSALYLCASSRVGRERDTQYFGPGTRLTVL.

The J gene is TRBJ2-1, the V gene TRBV29-1; tentatively, D is TRBD2 (7 bases). The V gene's germline CDR1 is SQVTM and CDR2 ANQGSEA. Between the trimmed V and J ends, which lost 4 bases and 2 bases, there was a span of 12 bases. This CDR3 is 14 amino acids long. The CDR3 nucleotides are TGCAGCGTTGGGGGGGCGGGAGCCTACAATGAGCAGTTCTTC. Its protein is CSVGGAGAYNEQFF.

The chain combines TRBV29-1 with TRBJ1-2, with TRBD1 matching 11 bases. The CDR3 totals 13 residues. Trimming removed 6 bases from V and 2 bases from J; junction bases left unmatched: 2. The germline V gene has CDR1 SQVTM and CDR2 ANQGSEA. CDR3 nucleotide sequence: TGCAGCGTGAGGACAGGGGGCAACTATGGCTACACCTTC. It translates to CSVRTGGNYGYTF.

This chain connects TRBV28 to TRBJ2-3; D is ambiguous. Trimming left V 6 bases short and J 1 base short, with 8 bases between. Looked up from germline, CDR1 is MDHEN and CDR2 is SYDVKM. This CDR3 comprises 13 residues. The CDR3 region is CASRLRGTDTQYF. The CDR3 DNA follows: TGTGCCAGCAGACTCAGAGGCACAGATACGCAGTATTTT.

This rearrangement joins TRBV28 to TRBJ2-3; maybe TRBD1 (6 bases). Between the trimmed V and J ends, which lost 8 bases and 2 bases, there was a span of 11 bases. The germline CDR1 and CDR2 sequences are MDHEN and SYDVKM. This CDR3 is built from 13 residues. This CDR3 is CASLQGHTDTQYF. The CDR3 region has the DNA TGTGCCAGCTTACAGGGACACACAGATACGCAGTATTTT.

This clone showed up just a few times. V usage is TRBV4-1 and J usage is TRBJ2-2; 8 nucleotides agree with TRBD1. Germline V gene lookup returns CDR1 MGHRA and CDR2 YSYEKL. The CDR3 runs to 18 residues. The trim removed 4 bases at V and 1 base at J, leaving 11 bases unmatched. This chain's CDR3 is CASSRVVGTGKNTGELFF. The CDR3 DNA is TGCGCCAGCAGCCGAGTGGTTGGGACAGGCAAGAACACCGGGGAGCTGTTTTTT.

The rearrangement joins TRBV6-1 to TRBJ2-7; D gene ambiguous. The germline V and J ends were trimmed by 8 bases and 2 bases, with 13 bases remaining between them. Germline loops: CDR1 MNHNS, CDR2 SASEGT. The CDR3 totals 13 residues. The CDR3 loop is CASELGNAYEQYF. For the CDR3, the DNA is TGTGCCAGCGAACTGGGGAATGCCTACGAGCAGTACTTC.

The CDR3 DNA reads TGTGCCAGCTCACCAGGGCGGGGACCACCCTACGAGCAGTACTTC. This translates into CASSPGRGPPYEQYF. The chain carries TRBV18 and TRBJ2-7, with D possibly being TRBD2 (6 bases). V was trimmed by 2 bases and J by 2 bases, leaving 13 bases between them. Germline CDR1 is KGHSH and CDR2 is LQKENI. The CDR3 length is 15 residues.

This clone came up once. The genes are TRBV28 and TRBJ2-2, with 9 bases lining up with TRBD1. The CDR3 has 14 amino acids. Germline loops: CDR1 MDHEN, CDR2 SYDVKM. Trimming removed 6 bases from V and 6 bases from J; junction bases left unmatched: 5. The CDR3 DNA sequence: TGTGCCAGCAGGAGGACAGGGGCGGCCGGGGAGCTGTTTTTT. Encoded protein: CASRRTGAAGELFF.

This clone was detected once. V gene TRBV6-5 combines with J gene TRBJ2-7; D is undetermined. CDR1 and CDR2 from the germline V gene are MNHEY and SVGAGI. V was clipped by 0 bases and J by 0 bases, with 9 bases between them. The CDR3 consists of 15 residues. The chain's CDR3 is CASSYSIVNSYEQYF. In nucleotides, the CDR3 is TGTGCCAGCAGTTACTCGATCGTGAACTCCTACGAGCAGTACTTC.

This chain's CDR3 is CSAPGQTQETQYF. CDR3 coding DNA: TGCAGCGCCCCGGGACAGACCCAAGAGACCCAGTACTTC. The V and J genes are TRBV29-1 and TRBJ2-5, with TRBD1 identical over 7 bases. J lost 1 base, V lost 7 bases, and 6 bases had no gene match. Germline CDR1 reads SQVTM; CDR2 reads ANQGSEA. The length of the CDR3 is 13 residues.

The chain employs TRBV19 and TRBJ1-5, with 7 bases that match TRBD1. The CDR3 sequence is 15 residues long. Germline CDR1 and CDR2: LNHDA and SQIVND (reference sequence). After removal of 6 bases from V and 1 base from J, the junction contained 6 bases not matched to a gene. CDR3 nucleotide sequence: TGTGCCAGTAGGGACAGGTCCCTAAGCAATCAGCCCCAGCATTTT. It translates to CASRDRSLSNQPQHF.

This sequence joins TRBV7-9 and TRBJ2-7, with a weak D call TRBD1 (5 bases). The CDR3 is made up of 12 amino acids. Per germline, CDR1 SEHNR and CDR2 FQNEAQ (reference sequence). Trimming shortened V by 4 bases and J by 6 bases, and 10 bases separated the two germline ends. The CDR3 DNA reads TGTGCCAGCAGCTCCCCAGGGCGCGAGCAGTACTTC. Its translation: CASSSPGREQYF.

This clone was seen only a few times. This sequence joins TRBV5-4 and TRBJ2-1; D is undetermined. Germline V gene data show CDR1 as SGHNT and CDR2 as YYREEE (reference sequence). The CDR3 has 13 amino acids. Trimming left V 4 bases short and J 10 bases short, with 15 bases between. CDR3 nucleotide sequence: TGTGCCAGCAGCATCATCCTCACCGGAGAGCAGTTCTTC. Amino acid sequence: CASSIILTGEQFF.

V usage is TRBV9 and J usage is TRBJ2-7; D may be TRBD1 (5 bases). This CDR3 is 15 amino acids long. Germline CDR1 SGDLS, CDR2 YYNGEE. V lost 0 bases, J lost 4 bases, and 14 bases lay in between. The CDR3 DNA reads TGTGCCAGCAGCGTAGGTCCAGGGCTACAGTACGAGCAGTACTTC. It specifies CASSVGPGLQYEQYF.

The chain employs TRBV9 and TRBJ2-5; 9 positions match TRBD1. This CDR3 is built from 14 residues. Germline CDR1 is SGDLS and CDR2 is YYNGEE. V shed 1 base and J 3 bases; nucleotides not matched to a gene: 1. In DNA form, the CDR3 reads TGTGCCAGCAGCGTAAGACAGGGGGAAGAGACCCAGTACTTC. Its protein product is CASSVRQGEETQYF.

The sample holds one count of this clone. The chain employs TRBV28 and TRBJ1-5, with TRBD1 as a possible D gene (6 bases). Trimming took 3 bases from V and 5 from J, leaving 8 bases between them. The length of the CDR3 is 13 residues. CDR1 and CDR2 from the germline V gene are MDHEN and SYDVKM. CDR3 sequence reads: CASSLWGHQPQHF. The CDR3 DNA follows: TGTGCCAGCAGTTTGTGGGGGCATCAGCCCCAGCATTTT.

The chain employs TRBV5-1 and TRBJ2-7, with D perhaps assigned TRBD1 or TRBD2 (6 bases each). The CDR3 contains 15 residues. The V and J ends lost 2 bases and 2 bases respectively, with 14 bases between them. Germline V CDR1 and CDR2: SGHRS, YFSETQ. CDR3: CASSFAVGGPYEQYF. Written as DNA, the CDR3 is TGCGCCAGCAGCTTTGCCGTAGGGGGGCCCTACGAGCAGTACTTC.